The rows below give T cell receptor beta chains drawn from one sample of a study of blood T cell repertoires in COVID-19. Here immunoSEQ multiplex PCR was the method, and the copy in TCRdb shows in-frame clones only, minus some. The sample includes hundreds of thousands of clones, about 83% of them seen just once. The sample taken for sequencing was PBMCs or T cells enriched from blood (not recorded which). The receptors stem from a woman aged 40 to 50 who had recovered from COVID-19. Each CDR3 is given with its conserved first and last residue. Fields, in order: D gene, J gene, V gene, clone size, CDR3 DNA, CDR3 protein. The D gene is left open where the match is weak. The size entry is marked missing in some rows and otherwise reads once, few, many or a size class.

D gene: NA; J gene: TRBJ2-3; V gene: TRBV5-4; clone size: NA; CDR3 DNA: TGTGCCAGCAGCATACTAGACACAGATACGCAGTATTTT; CDR3 protein: CASSILDTDTQYF
D gene: TRBD1; J gene: TRBJ1-5; V gene: TRBV24-1; clone size: NA; CDR3 DNA: TGTGCCACCAGTGATGGACAGGGGGGAATTCAGCCCCAGCATTTT; CDR3 protein: CATSDGQGGIQPQHF
D gene: NA; J gene: TRBJ2-5; V gene: TRBV7-9; clone size: NA; CDR3 DNA: TGTGCCAGCAGCCCCCCCCGGGGGGAGACCCAGTACTTC; CDR3 protein: CASSPPRGETQYF
D gene: NA; J gene: TRBJ1-2; V gene: TRBV27; clone size: NA; CDR3 DNA: TGTGCCAGCGGGGCAGACTATGGCTACACCTTC; CDR3 protein: CASGADYGYTF
D gene: TRBD2; J gene: TRBJ2-1; V gene: TRBV24-1; clone size: NA; CDR3 DNA: TGTGCCACCAGTGATTCTAGCGGGGGTTACAATGAGCAGTTCTTC; CDR3 protein: CATSDSSGGYNEQFF
D gene: NA; J gene: TRBJ2-2; V gene: TRBV7-9; clone size: NA; CDR3 DNA: TGTGCCAGCAGCCAAGGCCCGGGGACCGGGGAGCTGTTTTTT; CDR3 protein: CASSQGPGTGELFF
D gene: TRBD1; J gene: TRBJ2-1; V gene: TRBV6-5; clone size: NA; CDR3 DNA: TGTGCCAGCAGTTACCAAGCCCAGGGGGACAATGAGCAGTTCTTC; CDR3 protein: CASSYQAQGDNEQFF
D gene: TRBD1; J gene: TRBJ1-2; V gene: TRBV29-1; clone size: NA; CDR3 DNA: TGCAGCGTTGAAGAGGACAGGGGGCACGGCTACACCTTC; CDR3 protein: CSVEEDRGHGYTF
D gene: TRBD1; J gene: TRBJ1-4; V gene: TRBV2; clone size: NA; CDR3 DNA: TGTGCCAGCAGTGACTACCGGACAGGTGAAAAACTGTTTTTT; CDR3 protein: CASSDYRTGEKLFF
D gene: NA; J gene: TRBJ1-1; V gene: TRBV12-3/TRBV12-4; clone size: NA; CDR3 DNA: TGTGCCAGCAGACCACGCCAGGGGCAAGCTTTCTTT; CDR3 protein: CASRPRQGQAFF
D gene: NA; J gene: TRBJ1-2; V gene: TRBV28; clone size: NA; CDR3 DNA: TGTGCCAGCAGAATCGAAGGGAGGGTCTATGGCTACACCTTC; CDR3 protein: CASRIEGRVYGYTF
D gene: TRBD2; J gene: TRBJ2-1; V gene: TRBV28; clone size: NA; CDR3 DNA: TGTGCCAGCAGTTTATGGAGCCTAGCGGGAGGACTCAACTACAATGAGCAGTTCTTC; CDR3 protein: CASSLWSLAGGLNYNEQFF
D gene: NA; J gene: TRBJ1-6; V gene: TRBV9; clone size: NA; CDR3 DNA: TGTGCCAGCAGCCAGGGAGGGCAGGGGATCTCACCCCTCCACTTT; CDR3 protein: CASSQGGQGISPLHF
D gene: TRBD1; J gene: TRBJ1-5; V gene: TRBV28; clone size: NA; CDR3 DNA: TGTGCCAGCAGCGGACCCAACAGGGGAGGTCAGCCCCAGCATTTT; CDR3 protein: CASSGPNRGGQPQHF
D gene: NA; J gene: TRBJ2-5; V gene: TRBV7-2; clone size: NA; CDR3 DNA: TGTGCCAGCAGCCCATCCCGGGAGACCCAGTACTTC; CDR3 protein: CASSPSRETQYF
D gene: NA; J gene: TRBJ1-6; V gene: TRBV4-1; clone size: NA; CDR3 DNA: TGCGCCAGCAGCCTAGCGGACACGGGGAATTCACCCCTCCACTTT; CDR3 protein: CASSLADTGNSPLHF
D gene: NA; J gene: TRBJ1-3; V gene: TRBV3-1/TRBV3-2; clone size: NA; CDR3 DNA: TGTGCCAGCAGTACCATAGCCAGCTCTGGAAACACCATATATTTT; CDR3 protein: CASSTIASSGNTIYF
D gene: TRBD1; J gene: TRBJ2-2; V gene: TRBV11-3; clone size: NA; CDR3 DNA: TGTGCCAGCAGCCTCTTGGGACAGACCAACACCGGGGAGCTGTTTTTT; CDR3 protein: CASSLLGQTNTGELFF
D gene: TRBD1; J gene: TRBJ1-1; V gene: TRBV28; clone size: NA; CDR3 DNA: TGTGCCAGCAGCCTGGGCAGGGGGCGAGCTTTCTTT; CDR3 protein: CASSLGRGRAFF
D gene: NA; J gene: TRBJ1-6; V gene: TRBV11-2; clone size: few; CDR3 DNA: TGTGCCAGCAGCCTCTCCGGGGGGGATAATTCACCCCTCCACTTT; CDR3 protein: CASSLSGGDNSPLHF
D gene: NA; J gene: TRBJ2-1; V gene: TRBV7-3; clone size: few; CDR3 DNA: TGTGCCAGCAGCTTAACGGGCCAGAATGGGCAGTTCTTC; CDR3 protein: CASSLTGQNGQFF
D gene: NA; J gene: TRBJ2-2; V gene: TRBV2; clone size: NA; CDR3 DNA: TGTGCCAGCAGGTCGGGGAGCACCGGGGAGCTGTTTTTT; CDR3 protein: CASRSGSTGELFF
D gene: TRBD2; J gene: TRBJ2-1; V gene: TRBV27; clone size: NA; CDR3 DNA: TGTGCCAGCCACTCGGAGCGGGAGGGAGGGGGCAATGAGCAGTTCTTC; CDR3 protein: CASHSEREGGGNEQFF
D gene: NA; J gene: TRBJ1-3; V gene: TRBV2; clone size: NA; CDR3 DNA: TGTGCCAGCAGAGGGGTATCGCCTGGAAACACCATATATTTT; CDR3 protein: CASRGVSPGNTIYF
D gene: NA; J gene: TRBJ2-2; V gene: TRBV4-1; clone size: NA; CDR3 DNA: TGCGCCAGCAGCCAAGGGGGGAGGCGCGGGGAGCTGTTTTTT; CDR3 protein: CASSQGGRRGELFF
D gene: TRBD1; J gene: TRBJ2-7; V gene: TRBV7-9; clone size: NA; CDR3 DNA: TGTGCCAGCAGCTTATTTGCGGACAGGGTCTACGAGCAGTACTTC; CDR3 protein: CASSLFADRVYEQYF
D gene: NA; J gene: TRBJ2-1; V gene: TRBV5-1; clone size: NA; CDR3 DNA: TGCGCCAGCAGCTTGGAACGGGACTACAATGAGCAGTTCTTC; CDR3 protein: CASSLERDYNEQFF
D gene: TRBD2; J gene: TRBJ2-1; V gene: TRBV29-1; clone size: many; CDR3 DNA: TGCAGCGTTGAGAATAGCGGGAGGTTCTACTCCTACAATGAGCAGTTCTTC; CDR3 protein: CSVENSGRFYSYNEQFF
D gene: TRBD2; J gene: TRBJ2-1; V gene: TRBV30; clone size: NA; CDR3 DNA: TGTGCCTGGAGTTTAGCGGGAGTTACCTACAATGAGCAGTTCTTC; CDR3 protein: CAWSLAGVTYNEQFF
D gene: TRBD1; J gene: TRBJ1-2; V gene: TRBV11-2; clone size: NA; CDR3 DNA: TGTGCCAGCAGGGGGACAGGGGGCAAGTATGGCTACACCTTC; CDR3 protein: CASRGTGGKYGYTF
D gene: NA; J gene: TRBJ2-3; V gene: TRBV19; clone size: once; CDR3 DNA: TGTGCCAGTAGTCGCCCACAACAGGGTTTTCGCGCAGATACGCAGTATTTT; CDR3 protein: CASSRPQQGFRADTQYF
D gene: NA; J gene: TRBJ2-1; V gene: TRBV5-6; clone size: NA; CDR3 DNA: TGTGCCAGCAGCCACATCGAGGGCAATGAGCAGTTCTTC; CDR3 protein: CASSHIEGNEQFF
D gene: NA; J gene: TRBJ1-1; V gene: TRBV5-1; clone size: NA; CDR3 DNA: TGCGCCAGCAGCTTGGGCGGGGTAGAGACTGAAGCTTTCTTT; CDR3 protein: CASSLGGVETEAFF
D gene: TRBD1; J gene: TRBJ2-5; V gene: TRBV30; clone size: NA; CDR3 DNA: TGTGCGTTGGAGGGGGGACAGGGGGAAGAGACCCAGTACTTC; CDR3 protein: CALEGGQGEETQYF
D gene: TRBD1; J gene: TRBJ1-2; V gene: TRBV11-2; clone size: NA; CDR3 DNA: TGTGCCAGCAGCCCTACAGGGGTTATCTATGGCTACACCTTC; CDR3 protein: CASSPTGVIYGYTF
D gene: NA; J gene: TRBJ1-4; V gene: TRBV28; clone size: NA; CDR3 DNA: TGTGCCAGCAAGCAGGGAGGTAGTGAAAAACTGTTTTTT; CDR3 protein: CASKQGGSEKLFF
D gene: TRBD2; J gene: TRBJ2-7; V gene: TRBV7-2; clone size: NA; CDR3 DNA: TGTGCCAGCAAACACCCGAGCGGGAACGAGCAGTACTTC; CDR3 protein: CASKHPSGNEQYF
D gene: NA; J gene: TRBJ2-7; V gene: TRBV6-5; clone size: NA; CDR3 DNA: TGTGCCAGCAGTTTTGACGGGGTAGGGAAGTACGAGCAGTACTTC; CDR3 protein: CASSFDGVGKYEQYF
D gene: NA; J gene: TRBJ1-5; V gene: TRBV30; clone size: NA; CDR3 DNA: TGTGCCTGGACCGCGGGTTACAATCAGCCCCAGCATTTT; CDR3 protein: CAWTAGYNQPQHF
D gene: NA; J gene: TRBJ2-1; V gene: TRBV7-9; clone size: NA; CDR3 DNA: TGTGCCAGCAGCTTAGATCGCGGGAATGAGCAGTTCTTC; CDR3 protein: CASSLDRGNEQFF
D gene: TRBD2; J gene: TRBJ2-2; V gene: TRBV7-8; clone size: NA; CDR3 DNA: TGTGCCAGCAGACATAGCGGGCTTGACACCGGGGAGCTGTTTTTT; CDR3 protein: CASRHSGLDTGELFF
D gene: TRBD2; J gene: TRBJ2-1; V gene: TRBV18; clone size: NA; CDR3 DNA: TGTGCCAGCTCACCGCCGACTAGCGGGAGGTTCAATGAGCAGTTCTTC; CDR3 protein: CASSPPTSGRFNEQFF